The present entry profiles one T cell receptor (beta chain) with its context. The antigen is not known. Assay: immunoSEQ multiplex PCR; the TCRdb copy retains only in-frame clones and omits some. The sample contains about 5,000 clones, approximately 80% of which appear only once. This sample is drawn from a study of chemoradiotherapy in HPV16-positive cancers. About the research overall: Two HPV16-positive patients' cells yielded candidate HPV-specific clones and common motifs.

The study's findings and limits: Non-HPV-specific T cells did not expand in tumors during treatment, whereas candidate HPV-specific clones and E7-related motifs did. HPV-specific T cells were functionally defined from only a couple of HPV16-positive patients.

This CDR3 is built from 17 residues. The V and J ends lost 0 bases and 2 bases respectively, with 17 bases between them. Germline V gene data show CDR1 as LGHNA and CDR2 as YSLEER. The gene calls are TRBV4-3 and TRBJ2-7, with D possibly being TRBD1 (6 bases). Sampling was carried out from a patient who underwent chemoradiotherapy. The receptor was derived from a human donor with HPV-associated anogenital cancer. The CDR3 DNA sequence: TGCGCCAGCAGCCAAGATATCGCCCGCGGACAGCCCTACGAGCAGTACTTC. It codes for CASSQDIARGQPYEQYF.